A single sample is the source of the 24 T cell receptor beta chains below, sequenced in a study of beta chain features in type 1 diabetes (dated by TCRdb to 2016 to 2018). Receptor libraries were prepared by the immunoSEQ multiplex PCR assay. The entire amount of isolated RNA was reverse transcribed using the High Capacity cDNA Reverse Transcription Kit, so the sequenced TCRB transcripts were expressed ones. This is the immuneACCESS table as TCRdb keeps it, with only in-frame sequences that have V and J called. A part of the clones is gone; compared with another copy, unresolved V genes explain less than half, and the rest is unexplained. The table for this sample lists 300,000 to 350,000 clones; about 14% of them were counted only once. Over 0.014% of the sample is in the top ten clones. Antigens for these TCRs are unknown. Broad study findings and their caveats: In all four CD4+ subsets, TCRB CDR3 length was moderately but significantly shorter in type 1 diabetes patients.

Sample: naive CD4+ T cells from blood. The cell subset or site label, as the study defines it: true naive CD4+ T cells. The receptors derive from a woman between 18 and 30 years old with type 1 diabetes.

This clone occurred a few times. The chain carries TRBV19 and TRBJ1-2; D is unresolved. Looked up from germline, CDR1 is LNHDA and CDR2 is SQIVND (reference sequence). Trimming pared 5 bases from V and 6 bases from J, leaving 13 bases between. CDR3 length: 13 residues. CDR3: CASSPETGDGYTF. The CDR3, as DNA: TGTGCCAGTAGTCCAGAGACTGGCGATGGCTACACCTTC.

This sequence joins TRBV29-1 and TRBJ2-1; D may be TRBD2 (6 bases). Between the trimmed V and J ends, which lost 4 bases and 7 bases, there was a span of 26 bases. Germline loops: CDR1 SQVTM, CDR2 ANQGSEA. The length of the CDR3 is 17 residues. CDR3 DNA: TGCAGCGTTGTTAATCCTCTTTGGGCGGGAAAGTCGAATGAGCAGTTCTTC. Amino acid sequence: CSVVNPLWAGKSNEQFF.

This clone appeared a few times. V is TRBV15 and J is TRBJ2-4, with D tentatively TRBD1 (5 bases). The CDR3 length is 17 residues. Germline V CDR1 and CDR2: LNHNV, YYDKDF (reference sequence). Trimming took off 4 bases at V and 1 base at J, with 17 bases between the two ends. The CDR3 protein is CATSTGQWATAKNIQYF. Written as DNA, the CDR3 is TGTGCCACCAGCACAGGGCAGTGGGCGACCGCCAAAAACATTCAGTACTTC. Based on the CDR3 plus reference TRBV15 and TRBJ2-4, the full variable domain is DAMVIQNPRYQVTQFGKPVTLSCSQTLNHNVMYWYQQKSSQAPKLLFHYYDKDFNNEADTPDNFQSRRPNTSFCFLDIRSPGLGDTAMYLCATSTGQWATAKNIQYFGAGTRLSVL.

This clone was recorded a few times. The CDR3 DNA is TGTGCCACCTCAGGGGGCGAGGCGCAGTATTTT. This encodes CATSGGEAQYF. The rearrangement links TRBV28 to TRBJ2-3, with 8 bases fitting TRBD1. Germline CDR1 is MDHEN and CDR2 is SYDVKM. V lost 10 bases and J lost 10; bases outside the gene matches: 7. The CDR3 sequence is 11 residues long.

The CDR3 protein is CASSRISGSGTQYF. Here the CDR3 DNA reads TGTGCCAGCAGCCGAATTAGCGGTTCTGGTACGCAGTATTTT. The rearrangement uses TRBV5-6 and TRBJ2-3; possibly TRBD2 for D (6 bases). CDR3 length: 14 amino acids. From germline, CDR1 is SGHDT and CDR2 YYEEEE. V was cut by 4 bases and J by 8 bases, with 17 bases left in between.

The chain is built from TRBV5-1 and TRBJ2-1; TRBD2 aligns across 9 bases. CDR1 and CDR2 from the germline V gene are SGHRS and YFSETQ. After removal of 5 bases from V and 6 bases from J, the junction contained 9 bases not matched to a gene. This CDR3 contains 15 residues. The DNA for the CDR3 is TGCGCCAGCAGGGAGATAGCGGGAGATAGCAATGAGCAGTTCTTC. As protein: CASREIAGDSNEQFF. The whole variable domain, remainder taken from reference TRBV5-1 and TRBJ2-1, is KAGVTQTPRYLIKTRGQQVTLSCSPISGHRSVSWYQQTPGQGLQFLFEYFSETQRNKGNFPGRFSGRQFSNSRSEMNVSTLELGDSALYLCASREIAGDSNEQFFGPGTRLTVL.

V and J are TRBV19 and TRBJ2-5; 8 nucleotides line up with TRBD1. The germline V gene has CDR1 LNHDA and CDR2 SQIVND (reference sequence). V shed 3 bases and J 4 bases; nucleotides not matched to a gene: 4. This CDR3 is 14 amino acids long. The CDR3 spells CASSIQGARETQYF. CDR3 sequence (DNA): TGTGCCAGTAGTATTCAGGGGGCTAGAGAGACCCAGTACTTC.

In this sample, this clone turned up a few times. CDR3 region: CASRPGQRFYGYTF. In DNA form, the CDR3 reads TGTGCCAGCAGGCCAGGACAGCGTTTCTATGGCTACACCTTC. The chain has TRBV5-8 and TRBJ1-2; D is perhaps TRBD1 (6 bases). Germline loops: CDR1 SGHTS, CDR2 YDEGEE. CDR3 length: 14 residues. Between the trimmed V and J ends, which lost 5 bases and 4 bases, there was a span of 15 bases. Combining the CDR3 with reference TRBV5-8 and TRBJ1-2 gives the whole variable domain EAGVTQSPTHLIKTRGQQATLRCSPISGHTSVYWYQQALGLGLQFLLWYDEGEERNRGNFPPRFSGRQFPNYSSELNVNALELEDSALYLCASRPGQRFYGYTFGSGTRLTVV.

There are a few counts of this clone. The chain links TRBV6-6 to TRBJ1-2; the match to TRBD1 covers 7 bases. Germline lookup yields CDR1 MNHNY and CDR2 SVGAGI (reference sequence). V gave up 6 bases and J gave up 8 bases; unmatched junction bases: 6. The CDR3 is 12 amino acids. The CDR3 sequence is CASSPGQVGYTF. CDR3 in DNA: TGTGCCAGCAGCCCCGGACAGGTGGGCTACACCTTC.

This clone has more than one count but fewer than ten. The J gene is TRBJ1-1, the V gene TRBV29-1; unclear D gene. Per the germline V gene, CDR1 is SQVTM and CDR2 is ANQGSEA. Trimming removed 3 bases from V and 8 bases from J, with 25 bases in between. The CDR3 has 16 residues. CDR3 protein: CSVDDVGSSHRREAFF. Here the CDR3 DNA reads TGCAGCGTTGATGACGTGGGCAGCTCCCACCGAAGGGAAGCTTTCTTT.

The rearrangement uses TRBV11-2 and TRBJ2-1; 13 bases are shared with TRBD2. Germline V CDR1 and CDR2: SGHAT, FQNNGV. CDR3 length: 16 residues. The V segment lost 4 bases and the J segment 7 bases; nucleotides outside the gene matches: 7. The CDR3 spells CASSSLAGGPRNEQFF. DNA for the CDR3: TGTGCCAGCAGCTCACTAGCGGGAGGGCCGAGGAATGAGCAGTTCTTC. Based on the CDR3 plus reference TRBV11-2 and TRBJ2-1, the full variable domain is EAGVAQSPRYKIIEKRQSVAFWCNPISGHATLYWYQQILGQGPKLLIQFQNNGVVDDSQLPKDRFSAERLKGVDSTLKIQPAKLEDSAVYLCASSSLAGGPRNEQFFGPGTRLTVL.

This clone was found a few times. This chain links TRBV14 with TRBJ2-7; D remains unclear. This CDR3 comprises 11 residues. V lost 4 bases, J lost 2 bases, and 3 bases lay in between. Looked up from germline, CDR1 is SGHDN and CDR2 is FVKESK. The CDR3 sequence is CASSLTYEQYF. DNA of the CDR3: TGTGCCAGCAGCCTAACCTACGAGCAGTACTTC.

The chain combines TRBV9 with TRBJ2-7; 9 positions match TRBD1. The CDR3 is made up of 15 amino acids. Per the germline V gene, CDR1 is SGDLS and CDR2 is YYNGEE. Unmatched junction bases numbered 8, after V lost 3 bases and J lost 4 bases. The CDR3 spells CASSAMGQGSYEQYF. CDR3 DNA: TGTGCCAGCAGCGCTATGGGACAGGGAAGTTACGAGCAGTACTTC.

The chain combines TRBV5-1 with TRBJ1-5, with 8 positions matching TRBD1. The CDR3 covers 15 residues. With 4 bases clipped from V and 6 bases from J, the junction kept 9 bases outside the gene matches. Germline values: CDR1 SGHRS, CDR2 YFSETQ. CDR3 amino acids: CASSREGQGGQPQHF. The CDR3 DNA reads as TGCGCCAGCAGCAGAGAAGGACAGGGCGGTCAGCCCCAGCATTTT.

The chain recombines TRBV7-9 with TRBJ1-4; 8 bases match TRBD1. V lost 7 bases and J lost 4; bases outside the gene matches: 11. The CDR3 length is 16 residues. Germline loops: CDR1 SEHNR, CDR2 FQNEAQ (reference sequence). The CDR3 reads CASTPGQGAFNEKLFF. The CDR3, as DNA: TGTGCCAGCACCCCCGGGCAGGGGGCCTTTAATGAAAAACTGTTTTTT.

The chain couples TRBV7-2 to TRBJ2-1; 14 bases align to TRBD2. CDR1 and CDR2 from the germline V gene are SGHTA and FQGNSA. The ends lost 1 base at V and 8 bases at J; junction bases unmatched: 4. This CDR3 is built from 16 residues. The DNA for the CDR3 is TGTGCCAGCAGCTTAGTGGGACTAGCGGGAGAGGATGAGCAGTTCTTC. Amino acid sequence: CASSLVGLAGEDEQFF.

The chain uses TRBV6-5 and TRBJ1-2; 7 bases are shared with TRBD1. Germline V CDR1 and CDR2: MNHEY, SVGAGI. J lost 3 bases, V lost 6 bases, and 4 bases had no gene match. The CDR3 extends over 13 amino acids. CDR3 nucleotide sequence: TGTGCCAGCAGCCCAGGACAGGACTATGGCTACACCTTC. It encodes CASSPGQDYGYTF.

The sample holds a few counts of this clone. This sequence joins TRBV20-1 and TRBJ2-3; maybe TRBD2 (5 bases). The V gene lost 4 bases and the J gene lost 6 bases, with 8 bases spanning the gap. There are 11 residues in the CDR3. CDR1 is DFQATT and CDR2 is SNEGSKA in the germline V gene (reference sequence). This CDR3 reads CSAKREDTQYF. The CDR3 region has the DNA TGCAGTGCTAAAAGGGAGGATACGCAGTATTTT.

The genes are TRBV5-4 and TRBJ2-5, with a weak D call TRBD2 (6 bases). Trimming stripped 0 bases from V and 3 bases from J, with 12 bases between. The CDR3 is 15 amino acids. CDR1 and CDR2 (germline): SGHNT, YYREEE (reference sequence). Here the CDR3 DNA reads TGTGCCAGCAGCTTGGGGAACCTAGCGAAAGAGACCCAGTACTTC. This gives the protein CASSLGNLAKETQYF.

In its sample, this clone was seen a few times. The chain uses TRBV6-6 and TRBJ2-7; D is undetermined. In germline, CDR1 is MNHNY, CDR2 SVGAGI (reference sequence). The CDR3 runs to 11 residues. Trimming cost V 6 bases and J 3 bases, with 6 bases left between them. The CDR3 is CASRENYEQYV. As DNA, the CDR3 is TGTGCCAGCAGGGAAAACTACGAGCAGTACGTC.

V is TRBV19 and J is TRBJ1-5; D remains ambiguous. The CDR3 covers 15 residues. V was trimmed by 10 bases and J by 5 bases, leaving 21 bases between them. The germline V gene has CDR1 LNHDA and CDR2 SQIVND (reference sequence). CDR3 sequence reads: CATSMRGPVDQPQHF. The DNA of the CDR3 is TGTGCCACCAGTATGAGAGGTCCGGTAGATCAGCCCCAGCATTTT.

This clone was counted at least ten times. J is TRBJ2-6 and V is TRBV4-3, with a weak D call TRBD1 (6 bases). Germline CDR1 LGHNA, CDR2 YSLEER. The length of the CDR3 is 16 residues. The germline V and J ends were trimmed by 3 bases and 0 bases, with 9 bases remaining between them. CDR3 in amino acids: CASSHTGFSGANVLTF. The CDR3 bases are TGCGCCAGCAGCCATACAGGGTTCTCTGGGGCCAACGTCCTGACTTTC.

This clone was seen a few times. V usage is TRBV29-1 and J usage is TRBJ2-3; a possible D gene is TRBD2 (6 bases). The V gene's germline CDR1 is SQVTM and CDR2 ANQGSEA. CDR3 length equals 16 residues. Trimming removed 6 bases at V and 3 bases at J, with 22 bases between. DNA of the CDR3: TGCAGCGTCGCTCACCGACTAGTTCAGGTTACAGATACGCAGTATTTT. Translated, it gives CSVAHRLVQVTDTQYF.

In its sample, this clone was seen a few times. The chain recombines TRBV6-7 with TRBJ2-6, with 8 positions matching TRBD1. TRBV6-7 belongs to the ORF category, with a function that is uncertain. J lost 0 bases, V lost 0 bases, and 7 bases had no gene match. This CDR3 is built from 19 residues. The CDR3 reads CASSYSSRTGYSGANVLTF. DNA for the CDR3: TGTGCCAGCAGTTACTCGAGTCGGACAGGGTACTCTGGGGCCAACGTCCTGACTTTC.